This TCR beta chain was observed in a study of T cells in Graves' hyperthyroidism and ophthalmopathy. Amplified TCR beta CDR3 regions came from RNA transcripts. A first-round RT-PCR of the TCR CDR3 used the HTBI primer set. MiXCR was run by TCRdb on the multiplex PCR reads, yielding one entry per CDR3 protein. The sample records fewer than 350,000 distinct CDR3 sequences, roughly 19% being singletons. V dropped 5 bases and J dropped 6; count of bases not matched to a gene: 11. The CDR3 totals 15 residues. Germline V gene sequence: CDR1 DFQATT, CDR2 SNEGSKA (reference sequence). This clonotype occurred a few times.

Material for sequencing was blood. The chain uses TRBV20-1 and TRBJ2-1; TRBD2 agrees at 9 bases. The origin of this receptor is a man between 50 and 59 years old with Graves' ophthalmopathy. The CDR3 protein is CSAVGLARSINEQFF. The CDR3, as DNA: TGCAGTGCTGTCGGACTAGCGCGATCAATCAATGAGCAGTTCTTC.